A selection of T cell receptor beta chains follows, all from one sample in a study of tumor-infiltrating lymphocytes in primary liver carcinoma. TCRdb re-called the multiplex PCR reads through MiXCR, storing one row per CDR3 protein. The sample consists of 100,000 to 150,000 distinct CDR3 sequences, 64% of them appearing once. Source material: liver tumor tissue from sampling region 3. The receptors here all came from a woman aged 55-69 years with primary liver carcinoma and hepatitis B virus infection. CDR3s include the opening cysteine and the closing phenylalanine or tryptophan. Fields, in order: J gene, V gene, D gene, clone size, CDR3 protein, CDR3 DNA. The D gene is left open where the match is weak. Rows may omit the clone size; those that give it use once, few, many or a size class.

J gene: TRBJ1-5
V gene: TRBV6-1
D gene: .
clone size: .
CDR3 protein: CVSTRHYPSPDQHQHF
CDR3 DNA: TGTGTCAGCACCCGCCACTACCCTAGCCCCGATCAGCACCAGCATTTT

J gene: TRBJ1-1
V gene: TRBV5-1
D gene: .
clone size: few
CDR3 protein: CASSLGGRKPMNTEAFF
CDR3 DNA: TGCGCCAGCAGCTTGGGGGGACGGAAACCTATGAACACTGAAGCTTTCTTT

J gene: TRBJ2-1
V gene: TRBV11-3
D gene: .
clone size: .
CDR3 protein: CASSSRGAWTMGNGQFF
CDR3 DNA: TGTGCCAGCAGTTCCCGGGGGGCGTGGACCATGGGCAATGGGCAGTTCTTC

J gene: TRBJ2-1
V gene: TRBV12-3/TRBV12-4
D gene: TRBD1
clone size: .
CDR3 protein: CASSDRGCHGEQFF
CDR3 DNA: TGTGCCAGCAGTGACAGGGGCTGTCACGGGGAACAGTTCTTC

J gene: TRBJ1-2
V gene: TRBV5-4
D gene: .
clone size: .
CDR3 protein: CASNSGQSPNYGYTF
CDR3 DNA: TGTGCCAGCAACTCTGGACAGTCCCCCAACTATGGCTACACCTTC

J gene: TRBJ2-7
V gene: TRBV25-1
D gene: TRBD2
clone size: .
CDR3 protein: CASSEFDCGRYYEQYF
CDR3 DNA: TGTGCCAGCAGTGAATTTGATTGCGGGAGGTACTACGAGCAGTACTTC

J gene: TRBJ1-5
V gene: TRBV12-3/TRBV12-4
D gene: TRBD1
clone size: .
CDR3 protein: CASSFTGGSGAQRF
CDR3 DNA: TGTGCCAGCAGTTTTACAGGGGGATCAGGGGCCCAGCGTTTT

J gene: TRBJ2-3
V gene: TRBV2
D gene: TRBD2
clone size: few
CDR3 protein: CASSFLGLNTQYF
CDR3 DNA: TGTGCCAGCAGCTTCCTGGGACTAAATACGCAGTATTTT

J gene: TRBJ1-6
V gene: TRBV11-2
D gene: TRBD1
clone size: .
CDR3 protein: CASSYRDREWTPLHF
CDR3 DNA: TGTGCCAGCAGCTACAGGGACAGGGAATGGACGCCCCTCCACTTT

J gene: TRBJ2-7
V gene: TRBV25-1
D gene: .
clone size: .
CDR3 protein: CAILDSYEQYF
CDR3 DNA: TGTGCCATCCTAGACTCCTACGAGCAGTACTTC

J gene: TRBJ1-1
V gene: TRBV7-3
D gene: .
clone size: few
CDR3 protein: CAGSFQVNTEAFF
CDR3 DNA: TGTGCCGGCAGCTTCCAGGTGAACACTGAAGCTTTCTTT

J gene: TRBJ2-7
V gene: TRBV5-1
D gene: .
clone size: many
CDR3 protein: CASSRGASGPYEQYF
CDR3 DNA: TGCGCCAGCAGCAGGGGGGCTAGCGGACCCTACGAGCAGTACTTC

J gene: TRBJ2-2
V gene: TRBV28
D gene: TRBD1
clone size: .
CDR3 protein: CASTSKQGAETGELFF
CDR3 DNA: TGTGCCAGCACTAGTAAACAGGGGGCGGAAACCGGGGAGCTGTTTTTT

J gene: TRBJ2-1
V gene: TRBV12-3/TRBV12-4
D gene: .
clone size: many
CDR3 protein: CASSLYGDEQFF
CDR3 DNA: TGTGCCAGCAGTTTATACGGCGATGAGCAGTTCTTC

J gene: TRBJ2-5
V gene: TRBV28
D gene: TRBD1
clone size: few
CDR3 protein: CASRTGTGKETQYF
CDR3 DNA: TGTGCCAGCAGGACAGGGACAGGGAAAGAGACCCAGTACTTC

J gene: TRBJ2-7
V gene: TRBV11-3
D gene: TRBD1
clone size: .
CDR3 protein: CVSSPGIGGNYEHYF
CDR3 DNA: TGTGTCAGCAGCCCCGGGATAGGGGGCAACTACGAGCACTACTTC

J gene: TRBJ2-3
V gene: TRBV6-6
D gene: TRBD2
clone size: many
CDR3 protein: CASSTSGGSTDTQYF
CDR3 DNA: TGTGCCAGCAGTACTAGCGGGGGTAGCACAGATACGCAGTATTTT

J gene: TRBJ2-1
V gene: TRBV11-2
D gene: TRBD2
clone size: .
CDR3 protein: CASSLIRRLAGDNEQFF
CDR3 DNA: TGTGCCAGCAGCTTAATTCGGAGACTAGCGGGAGACAATGAGCAGTTCTTC

J gene: TRBJ1-6
V gene: TRBV7-9
D gene: .
clone size: .
CDR3 protein: CTSSPDDSPLHF
CDR3 DNA: TGTACCAGCAGCCCTGATGATTCACCCCTCCACTTT

J gene: TRBJ2-2
V gene: TRBV6-5
D gene: .
clone size: many
CDR3 protein: CASKPYNTGELFF
CDR3 DNA: TGTGCCAGCAAGCCGTATAACACCGGGGAGCTGTTTTTT

J gene: TRBJ1-1
V gene: TRBV18
D gene: .
clone size: few
CDR3 protein: CASSATGYTEAFF
CDR3 DNA: TGTGCCAGCTCAGCAACAGGGTACACTGAAGCTTTCTTT

J gene: TRBJ1-1
V gene: TRBV12-3/TRBV12-4
D gene: .
clone size: many
CDR3 protein: CASSPVTGNTEAFF
CDR3 DNA: TGTGCCAGCAGTCCTGTGACAGGGAACACTGAAGCTTTCTTT

J gene: TRBJ2-1
V gene: TRBV11-2
D gene: .
clone size: .
CDR3 protein: CASSPDSRYMERFF
CDR3 DNA: TGTGCCAGCAGCCCGGACTCGAGGTATATGGAGCGGTTCTTC

J gene: TRBJ2-1
V gene: TRBV6-1
D gene: .
clone size: once
CDR3 protein: CASGEYGEQFF
CDR3 DNA: TGTGCCAGCGGAGAGTACGGTGAGCAATTCTTC

J gene: TRBJ2-2
V gene: TRBV6-1
D gene: TRBD1
clone size: once
CDR3 protein: CASSEQGRATVELFF
CDR3 DNA: TGCGCCAGCAGTGAACAGGGGAGAGCCACCGTGGAGCTGTTTTTT

J gene: TRBJ2-3
V gene: TRBV11-2
D gene: TRBD2
clone size: .
CDR3 protein: CANSSVGGGSPIDTQYF
CDR3 DNA: TGTGCTAACAGCTCCGTGGGTGGCGGGAGCCCCATAGATACGCAGTATTTT

J gene: TRBJ2-1
V gene: TRBV5-6
D gene: TRBD2
clone size: many
CDR3 protein: CASSQDRGLAGDEQFF
CDR3 DNA: TGTGCCAGCAGCCAAGACCGGGGACTAGCGGGGGATGAGCAGTTCTTC

J gene: TRBJ2-1
V gene: TRBV11-2
D gene: .
clone size: .
CDR3 protein: CASSLGGPRSSYNEQFF
CDR3 DNA: TGTGCCAGCAGCTTAGGGGGGCCACGGAGCTCCTACAATGAGCAGTTCTTC

J gene: TRBJ2-3
V gene: TRBV11-2
D gene: TRBD1
clone size: .
CDR3 protein: CGSRWTGSTDTQYF
CDR3 DNA: TGTGGCAGCCGGTGGACAGGGAGCACAGATACACAGTATTTT

J gene: TRBJ2-4
V gene: TRBV11-2
D gene: TRBD1
clone size: .
CDR3 protein: CASSSARGQIFQNIQYF
CDR3 DNA: TGTGCCAGCAGCTCAGCCCGGGGACAGATCTTCCAAAACATTCAGTACTTC

J gene: TRBJ1-5
V gene: TRBV21-1
D gene: .
clone size: .
CDR3 protein: CACTHRTGFGNQPQHF
CDR3 DNA: TGTGCCTGCACCCATCGGACAGGGTTTGGCAATCAGCCCCAGCATTTT

J gene: TRBJ2-1
V gene: TRBV7-6
D gene: .
clone size: .
CDR3 protein: CASSNTGTNNEQFF
CDR3 DNA: TGTGCCAGCAGCAATACCGGGACCAACAATGAGCAGTTCTTC

J gene: TRBJ1-3
V gene: TRBV29-1
D gene: .
clone size: .
CDR3 protein: CSAQRGDRAGSGDTIYF
CDR3 DNA: TGCAGCGCTCAAAGAGGAGACAGAGCGGGATCTGGAGACACCATATATTTT

J gene: TRBJ2-7
V gene: TRBV29-1
D gene: .
clone size: many
CDR3 protein: CSVDGQGYEQYF
CDR3 DNA: TGCAGCGTGGATGGGCAGGGGTACGAGCAGTACTTC

J gene: TRBJ1-1
V gene: TRBV6-5
D gene: .
clone size: many
CDR3 protein: CASSYSIGAGGTEAFF
CDR3 DNA: TGTGCCAGCAGTTACTCGATCGGAGCCGGAGGCACTGAAGCTTTCTTT

J gene: TRBJ1-6
V gene: TRBV6-5
D gene: .
clone size: many
CDR3 protein: CASSYDRPENSPLHF
CDR3 DNA: TGTGCCAGCAGTTACGACCGCCCAGAGAATTCACCCCTCCACTTT

J gene: TRBJ2-2
V gene: TRBV29-1
D gene: .
clone size: .
CDR3 protein: CIVTGHLGGELFF
CDR3 DNA: TGCATTGTCACGGGGCACTTGGGCGGGGAGCTGTTTTTT

J gene: TRBJ1-1
V gene: TRBV12-3/TRBV12-4
D gene: .
clone size: .
CDR3 protein: CASSLARQPDLTEGSF
CDR3 DNA: TGTGCCAGCAGTTTAGCGCGACAGCCGGACCTCACTGAAGGTTCCTTT

J gene: TRBJ2-7
V gene: TRBV6-2/TRBV6-3
D gene: .
clone size: many
CDR3 protein: CASSYSRTQRGVYEQYF
CDR3 DNA: TGTGCCAGCAGTTACTCGAGGACCCAAAGAGGGGTCTACGAGCAGTACTTC

J gene: TRBJ2-5
V gene: TRBV28
D gene: TRBD2
clone size: .
CDR3 protein: CASSLSGLGREAQYF
CDR3 DNA: TGTGCCAGCAGTTTATCCGGACTAGGGCGGGAGGCCCAGTACTTT

J gene: TRBJ2-7
V gene: TRBV5-4
D gene: .
clone size: many
CDR3 protein: CASSLRGRAYEQYF
CDR3 DNA: TGTGCCAGCAGCTTAAGGGGGAGGGCCTACGAGCAGTACTTC

J gene: TRBJ2-1
V gene: TRBV12-3/TRBV12-4
D gene: TRBD2
clone size: many
CDR3 protein: CASTDQRESNEQFF
CDR3 DNA: TGTGCCAGCACCGATCAGCGGGAGAGCAATGAGCAGTTCTTC

J gene: TRBJ2-3
V gene: TRBV11-3
D gene: .
clone size: .
CDR3 protein: CASSYRPARDTQYF
CDR3 DNA: TGTGCCAGCAGCTACCGTCCTGCCAGAGATACACAGTATTTT

J gene: TRBJ2-2
V gene: TRBV11-2
D gene: .
clone size: .
CDR3 protein: CASSSQTGSNAGELFF
CDR3 DNA: TGTGCCAGCAGCTCCCAGACAGGCTCTAACGCCGGGGAGCTATTTTTT

J gene: TRBJ1-1
V gene: TRBV6-1
D gene: .
clone size: once
CDR3 protein: CASNEVGTLPNF
CDR3 DNA: TGTGCCAGCAATGAGGTTGGGACGTTGCCCAACTTT

J gene: TRBJ2-4
V gene: TRBV11-2
D gene: .
clone size: .
CDR3 protein: CANSYPGLRGKNIQYF
CDR3 DNA: TGTGCCAACAGCTATCCGGGGTTGCGGGGCAAAAACATTCAGTACTTC

J gene: TRBJ2-2
V gene: TRBV29-1
D gene: .
clone size: .
CDR3 protein: CSAPKHTGELFF
CDR3 DNA: TGCAGCGCACCGAAACACACCGGGGAGCTGTTTTTT

J gene: TRBJ2-3
V gene: TRBV28
D gene: .
clone size: .
CDR3 protein: CASSSSRGESTDTQYF
CDR3 DNA: TGTGCCAGCAGTTCGAGCAGGGGTGAGAGCACAGATACGCAGTATTTT

J gene: TRBJ2-7
V gene: TRBV11-2
D gene: .
clone size: .
CDR3 protein: CASSLVQRSTYEQYF
CDR3 DNA: TGTGCCAGCAGCTTAGTACAGAGATCCACCTACGAGCAGTATTTC

J gene: TRBJ2-3
V gene: TRBV6-6
D gene: .
clone size: many
CDR3 protein: CASSSQDYYTDTQYF
CDR3 DNA: TGTGCCAGCAGTTCTCAGGACTACTACACAGACACGCAGTATTTT

J gene: TRBJ1-6
V gene: TRBV6-9
D gene: TRBD1
clone size: .
CDR3 protein: CACSSGGLGSPPHF
CDR3 DNA: TGTGCCTGCAGTTCAGGGGGTTTAGGCTCACCCCCCCACTTT

J gene: TRBJ2-7
V gene: TRBV28
D gene: .
clone size: .
CDR3 protein: CTSSLPGSGEQYF
CDR3 DNA: TGTACCAGCAGTTTACCCGGATCGGGGGAGCAGTACTTC

J gene: TRBJ2-1
V gene: TRBV12-3/TRBV12-4
D gene: TRBD2
clone size: many
CDR3 protein: CASSLGTNSYNEQFF
CDR3 DNA: TGTGCCAGCAGTTTGGGGACTAACTCCTACAATGAGCAGTTCTTC

J gene: TRBJ1-1
V gene: TRBV11-3
D gene: .
clone size: few
CDR3 protein: CACSPAPDTEAFF
CDR3 DNA: TGTGCCTGCAGTCCCGCCCCGGACACTGAAGCTTTCTTT

J gene: TRBJ2-2
V gene: TRBV11-2
D gene: .
clone size: .
CDR3 protein: CASSLDRTGGLFF
CDR3 DNA: TGTGCAAGCAGCTTAGATAGGACTGGGGGGCTATTTTTT

J gene: TRBJ2-1
V gene: TRBV6-6
D gene: TRBD2
clone size: many
CDR3 protein: CASRARGLAGLNNEQFF
CDR3 DNA: TGTGCCAGCAGGGCGAGGGGACTAGCGGGATTAAACAATGAGCAGTTCTTC

J gene: TRBJ2-3
V gene: TRBV11-3
D gene: TRBD2
clone size: .
CDR3 protein: CASSSSPAGGVDAQYF
CDR3 DNA: TGTGCCAGCAGCAGCAGCCCGGCGGGAGGGGTGGATGCGCAGTATTTT

J gene: TRBJ2-1
V gene: TRBV20-1
D gene: TRBD2
clone size: .
CDR3 protein: CSASPLSGKLGGSSYNEQFF
CDR3 DNA: TGCAGTGCTAGCCCTCTTAGCGGGAAATTAGGGGGGAGCTCCTACAATGAGCAGTTCTTC

J gene: TRBJ2-1
V gene: TRBV6-5
D gene: TRBD2
clone size: many
CDR3 protein: CASRRGTSEYNEQFF
CDR3 DNA: TGTGCCAGCCGTCGGGGGACTAGCGAGTACAATGAGCAGTTCTTC

J gene: TRBJ2-3
V gene: TRBV11-2
D gene: .
clone size: .
CDR3 protein: CVSSMGLPSDTQYF
CDR3 DNA: TGTGTCAGCAGCATGGGTCTTCCCTCAGATACGCAGTATTTT